This TCR beta chain was identified during a study of breast tumors, draining lymph nodes, adjacent tissues. In germline, CDR1 is LNHDA, CDR2 SQIVND (reference sequence). There are 17 residues in the CDR3. The J segment lost 3 bases and the V segment lost 5 bases, leaving 11 bases of the junction unmatched. One entry per CDR3 protein results from TCRdb running MiXCR on the multiplex PCR reads. This table holds about 150,000 distinct CDR3 sequences, about a fifth found once. This clonotype was seen many times. What it binds is not known. The lymph nodes were axillary draining lymph nodes from breast cancer patients. General observations from the study: Data only fit, rather than demonstrated, lymph node origin of most tumor T cells.

This rearrangement joins TRBV19 to TRBJ2-1; 9 positions match TRBD2. The sample consisted of axillary lymph node tissue. The origin of this receptor is a female donor with breast cancer. Some clones in this sample may be carry-over from other donors' samples. The chain's CDR3 is CASSGGSGRNLYNEQFF. CDR3 bases: TGTGCCAGTAGTGGGGGTAGCGGGAGAAATCTCTACAATGAGCAGTTCTTC.